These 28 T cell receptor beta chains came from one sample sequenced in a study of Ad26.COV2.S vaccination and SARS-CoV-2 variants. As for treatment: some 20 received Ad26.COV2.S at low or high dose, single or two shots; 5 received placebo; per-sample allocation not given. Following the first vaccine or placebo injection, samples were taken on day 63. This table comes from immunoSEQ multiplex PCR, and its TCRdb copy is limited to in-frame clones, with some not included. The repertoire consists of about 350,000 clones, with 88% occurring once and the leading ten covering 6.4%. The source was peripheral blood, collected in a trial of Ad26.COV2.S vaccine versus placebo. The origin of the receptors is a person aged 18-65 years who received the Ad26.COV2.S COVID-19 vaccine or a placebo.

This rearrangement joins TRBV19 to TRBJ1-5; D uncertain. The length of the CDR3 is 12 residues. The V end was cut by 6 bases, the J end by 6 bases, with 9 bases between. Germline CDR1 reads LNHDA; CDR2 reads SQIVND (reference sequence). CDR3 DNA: TGTGCCAGTAGGCCCCGAGGTCAGCCCCAGCATTTT. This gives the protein CASRPRGQPQHF. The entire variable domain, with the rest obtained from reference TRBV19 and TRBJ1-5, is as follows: DGGITQSPKYLFRKEGQNVTLSCEQNLNHDAMYWYRQDPGQGLRLIYYSQIVNDFQKGDIAEGYSVSREKKESFPLTVTSAQKNPTAFYLCASRPRGQPQHFGDGTRLSIL.

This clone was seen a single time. CDR3 sequence: CASSLKGTGGFGLNEQFF. The CDR3 DNA reads as TGTGCCAGCAGCTTAAAAGGGACAGGGGGCTTCGGTTTAAATGAGCAGTTCTTC. The gene calls are TRBV5-5 and TRBJ2-1; 12 positions agree with TRBD1. Trimming cost V 2 bases and J 7 bases; bases outside gene matches: 13. The V gene's germline CDR1 is SGHKS and CDR2 YYEKEE (reference sequence). CDR3 length: 18 residues. The entire variable domain, with the rest obtained from reference TRBV5-5 and TRBJ2-1, is as follows: DAGVTQSPTHLIKTRGQQVTLRCSPISGHKSVSWYQQVLGQGPQFIFQYYEKEERGRGNFPDRFSARQFPNYSSELNVNALLLGDSALYLCASSLKGTGGFGLNEQFFGPGTRLTVL.

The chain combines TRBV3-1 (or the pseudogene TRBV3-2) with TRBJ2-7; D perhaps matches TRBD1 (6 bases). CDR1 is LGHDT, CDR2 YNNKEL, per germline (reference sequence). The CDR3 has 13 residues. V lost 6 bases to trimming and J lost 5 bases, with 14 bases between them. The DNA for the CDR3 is TGTGCCAGCAGACAGGGTTTGATGCACGAGCAGTACTTC. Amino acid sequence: CASRQGLMHEQYF.

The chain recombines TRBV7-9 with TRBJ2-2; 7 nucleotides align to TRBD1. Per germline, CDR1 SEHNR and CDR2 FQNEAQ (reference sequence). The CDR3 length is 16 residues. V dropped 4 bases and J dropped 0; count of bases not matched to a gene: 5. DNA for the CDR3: TGTGCCAGCAGCTCAAGGACAGGATCGAACACCGGGGAGCTGTTTTTT. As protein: CASSSRTGSNTGELFF.

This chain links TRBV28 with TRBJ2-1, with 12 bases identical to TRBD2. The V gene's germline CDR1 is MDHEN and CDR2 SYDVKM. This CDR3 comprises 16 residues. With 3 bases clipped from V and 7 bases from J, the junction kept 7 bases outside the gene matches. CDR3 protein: CASSFSIGLAGNEQFF. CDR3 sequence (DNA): TGTGCCAGCAGTTTTTCGATAGGACTAGCGGGGAATGAGCAGTTCTTC.

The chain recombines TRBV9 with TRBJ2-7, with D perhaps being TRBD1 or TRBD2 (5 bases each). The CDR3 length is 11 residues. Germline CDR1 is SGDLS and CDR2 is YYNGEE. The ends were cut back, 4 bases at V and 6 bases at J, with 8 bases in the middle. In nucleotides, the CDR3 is TGTGCCAGCAGCCGGGACGCCGAGCAGTACTTC. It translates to CASSRDAEQYF.

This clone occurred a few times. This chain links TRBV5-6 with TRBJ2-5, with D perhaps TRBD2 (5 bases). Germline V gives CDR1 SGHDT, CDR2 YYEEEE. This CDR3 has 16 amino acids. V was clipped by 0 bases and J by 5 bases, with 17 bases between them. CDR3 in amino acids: CASSLVSEGFGETQYF. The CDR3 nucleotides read TGTGCCAGCAGCTTGGTCTCCGAGGGTTTTGGGGAGACCCAGTACTTC.

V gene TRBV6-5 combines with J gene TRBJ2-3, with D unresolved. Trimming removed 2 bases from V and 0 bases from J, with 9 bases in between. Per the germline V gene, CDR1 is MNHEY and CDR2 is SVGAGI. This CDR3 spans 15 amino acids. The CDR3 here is CASSYQTSSTDTQYF. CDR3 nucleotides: TGTGCCAGCAGTTACCAGACGAGTAGCACAGATACGCAGTATTTT.

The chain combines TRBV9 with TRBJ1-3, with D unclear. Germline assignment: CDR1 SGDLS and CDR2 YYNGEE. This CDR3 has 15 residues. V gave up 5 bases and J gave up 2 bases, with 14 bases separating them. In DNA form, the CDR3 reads TGTGCCAGCAGTGAAACGGGGAGGCCTGGAAACACCATATATTTT. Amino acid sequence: CASSETGRPGNTIYF. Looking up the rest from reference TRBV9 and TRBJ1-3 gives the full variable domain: DSGVTQTPKHLITATGQRVTLRCSPRSGDLSVYWYQQSLDQGLQFLIQYYNGEERAKGNILERFSAQQFPDLHSELNLSSLELGDSALYFCASSETGRPGNTIYFGEGSWLTVV.

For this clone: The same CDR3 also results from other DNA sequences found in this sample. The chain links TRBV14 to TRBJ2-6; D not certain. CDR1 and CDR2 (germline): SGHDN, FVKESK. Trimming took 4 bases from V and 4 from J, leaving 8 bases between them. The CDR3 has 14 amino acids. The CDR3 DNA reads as TGTGCCAGCAGCCGGGGATCCGGGGCCAACGTCCTGACTTTC. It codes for CASSRGSGANVLTF.

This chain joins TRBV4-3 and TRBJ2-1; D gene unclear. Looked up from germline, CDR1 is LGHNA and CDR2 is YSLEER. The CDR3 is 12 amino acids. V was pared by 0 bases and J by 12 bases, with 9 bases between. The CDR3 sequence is CASSQEGSAQFF. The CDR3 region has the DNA TGCGCCAGCAGCCAAGAAGGTTCGGCGCAGTTCTTC.

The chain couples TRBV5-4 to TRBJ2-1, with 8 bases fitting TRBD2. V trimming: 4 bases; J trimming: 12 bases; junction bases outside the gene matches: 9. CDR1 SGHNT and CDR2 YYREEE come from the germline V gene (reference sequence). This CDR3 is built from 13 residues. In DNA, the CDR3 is TGTGCCAGCAGCGCCCCCACCCGGGAGGGGCAGTTCTTC. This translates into CASSAPTREGQFF.

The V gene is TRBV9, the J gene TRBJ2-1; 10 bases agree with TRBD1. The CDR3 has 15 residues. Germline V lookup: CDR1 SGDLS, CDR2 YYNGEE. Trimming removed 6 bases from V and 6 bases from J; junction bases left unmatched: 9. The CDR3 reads CASTSLTGGLNEQFF. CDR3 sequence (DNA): TGTGCCAGCACCAGTTTGACAGGGGGCCTCAATGAGCAGTTCTTC.

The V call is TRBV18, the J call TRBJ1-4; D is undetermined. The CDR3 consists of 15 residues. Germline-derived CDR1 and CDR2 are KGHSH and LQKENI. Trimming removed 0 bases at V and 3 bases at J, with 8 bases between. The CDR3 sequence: CASSPPGIANEKLFF. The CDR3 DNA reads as TGTGCCAGCTCACCACCGGGGATAGCTAATGAAAAACTGTTTTTT.

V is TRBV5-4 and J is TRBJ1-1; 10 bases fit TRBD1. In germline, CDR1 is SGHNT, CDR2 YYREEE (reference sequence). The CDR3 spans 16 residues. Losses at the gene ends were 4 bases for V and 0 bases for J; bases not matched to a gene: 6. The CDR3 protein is CASSLGQGVMNTEAFF. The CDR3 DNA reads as TGTGCCAGCAGCCTAGGACAGGGGGTCATGAACACTGAAGCTTTCTTT.

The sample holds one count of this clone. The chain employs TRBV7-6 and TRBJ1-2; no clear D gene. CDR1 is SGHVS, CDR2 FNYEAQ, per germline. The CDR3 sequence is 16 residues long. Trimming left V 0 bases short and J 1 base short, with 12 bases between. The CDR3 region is CASSLAGQYNNYGYTF. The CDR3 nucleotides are TGTGCCAGCAGCTTAGCCGGGCAGTATAATAACTATGGCTACACCTTC.

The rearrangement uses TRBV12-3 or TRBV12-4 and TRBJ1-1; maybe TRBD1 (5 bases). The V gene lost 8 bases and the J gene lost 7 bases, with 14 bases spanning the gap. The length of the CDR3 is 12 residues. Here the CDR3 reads CASFFGTGEAFF. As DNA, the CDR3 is TGTGCCAGCTTTTTCGGGACCGGTGAAGCTTTCTTT.

The CDR3 DNA reads as TGTGCCAGCAGCGTTACAGGGCGCACTGAAGCTTTCTTT. Translating gives CASSVTGRTEAFF. The V gene is TRBV5-4, the J gene TRBJ1-1; D perhaps matches TRBD1 (6 bases). Germline-derived CDR1 and CDR2 are SGHNT and YYREEE (reference sequence). The ends were cut back, 4 bases at V and 4 bases at J, with 11 bases in the middle. This CDR3 has 13 amino acids.

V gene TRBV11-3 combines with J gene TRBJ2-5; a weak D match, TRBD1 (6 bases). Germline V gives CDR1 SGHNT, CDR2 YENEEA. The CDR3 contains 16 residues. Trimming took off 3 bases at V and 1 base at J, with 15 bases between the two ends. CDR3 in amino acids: CASSFRGGRGQETQYF. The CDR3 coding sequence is TGTGCCAGCAGCTTCAGAGGTGGCAGGGGCCAAGAGACCCAGTACTTC.

The CDR3 sequence: CASSQDRKIDEQYF. In nucleotides, the CDR3 is TGTGCCAGCAGCCAAGATCGGAAGATCGACGAGCAGTACTTC. V and J are TRBV4-2 and TRBJ2-7; no definite D call. V lost 0 bases, J lost 5 bases, and 11 bases lay in between. Germline V CDR1 and CDR2: LGHNA, YNFKEQ. The CDR3 runs to 14 residues.

CDR3 protein: CASSSVGGNQPQHF. The CDR3, as DNA: TGTGCCAGCAGTTCTGTGGGGGGCAATCAGCCCCAGCATTTT. This sequence joins TRBV6-6 and TRBJ1-5; a possible D gene is TRBD1 (5 bases). Trimming took off 4 bases at V and 2 bases at J, with 9 bases between the two ends. The CDR3 loop spans 14 amino acids. Looked up from germline, CDR1 is MNHNY and CDR2 is SVGAGI (reference sequence).

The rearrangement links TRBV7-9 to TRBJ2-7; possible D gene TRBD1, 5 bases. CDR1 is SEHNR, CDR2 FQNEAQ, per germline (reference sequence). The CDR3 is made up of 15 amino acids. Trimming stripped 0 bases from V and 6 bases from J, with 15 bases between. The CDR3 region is CASSLAQGLGVEQYF. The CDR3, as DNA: TGTGCCAGCAGCTTAGCGCAGGGCCTGGGCGTCGAGCAGTACTTC.

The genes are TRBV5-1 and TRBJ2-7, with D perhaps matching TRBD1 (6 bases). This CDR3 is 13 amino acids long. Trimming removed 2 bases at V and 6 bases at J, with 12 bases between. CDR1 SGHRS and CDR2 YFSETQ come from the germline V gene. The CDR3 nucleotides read TGCGCCAGCAGCTTCCAGGGGAGAACCGAGCAGTACTTC. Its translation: CASSFQGRTEQYF.

This CDR3 reads CATSRGPGQVHYGYTF. As DNA, the CDR3 is TGTGCCACCAGCAGAGGGCCGGGACAGGTCCACTATGGCTACACCTTC. The rearrangement links TRBV15 to TRBJ1-2; TRBD1 matches at 8 bases. CDR3 length equals 16 residues. V lost 1 base and J lost 3; bases outside the gene matches: 7. CDR1 is LNHNV and CDR2 is YYDKDF in the germline V gene (reference sequence).

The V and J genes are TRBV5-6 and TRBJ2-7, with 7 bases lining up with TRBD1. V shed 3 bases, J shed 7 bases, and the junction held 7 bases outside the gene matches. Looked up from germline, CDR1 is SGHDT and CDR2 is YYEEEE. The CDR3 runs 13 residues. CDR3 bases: TGTGCCAGCAGCTCGGACAGGACCCGGGAGCAGTACTTC. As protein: CASSSDRTREQYF.

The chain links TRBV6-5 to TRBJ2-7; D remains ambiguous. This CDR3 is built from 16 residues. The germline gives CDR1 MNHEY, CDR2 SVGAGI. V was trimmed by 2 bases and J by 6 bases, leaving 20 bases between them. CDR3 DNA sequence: TGTGCCAGCAGTTACGAATCTGGATCAAGCTACGGCGAGCAGTACTTC. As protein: CASSYESGSSYGEQYF.

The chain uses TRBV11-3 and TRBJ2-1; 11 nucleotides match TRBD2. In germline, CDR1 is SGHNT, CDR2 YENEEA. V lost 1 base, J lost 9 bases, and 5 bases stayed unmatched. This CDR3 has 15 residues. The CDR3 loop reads CASSLVLAGVVEQFF. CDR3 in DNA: TGTGCCAGCAGCTTAGTACTAGCGGGAGTCGTTGAGCAGTTCTTC.

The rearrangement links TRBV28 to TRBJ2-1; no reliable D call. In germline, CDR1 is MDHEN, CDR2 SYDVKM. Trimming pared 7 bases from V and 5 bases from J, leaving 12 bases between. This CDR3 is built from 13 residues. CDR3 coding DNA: TGTGCCAGCAATAATCTAGTCGACAATGAGCAGTTCTTC. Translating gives CASNNLVDNEQFF.